The clone carrying this T cell receptor beta chain was recorded only once. This specimen comes from a study of blood T cell repertoires in COVID-19. Study context: Samples of COVID-19 (acute and convalescent) were obtained from the United States, Italy and Spain. T cells, B-cell-depleted T cells, or PBMCs provided the cDNA or gDNA that served as material.

Profiled with immunoSEQ multiplex PCR; TCRdb holds only in-frame clones, not every one. The profile covers some 260,000 clones, with 88% appearing a single time and around 9.6% taken by the ten largest. While infection was still active, Seattle patients were enrolled and then followed longitudinally. V lost 3 bases and J lost 6; bases outside the gene matches: 10. Per the germline V gene, CDR1 is SGHRS and CDR2 is YFSETQ. The CDR3 is 15 residues long. This TCR came from a woman between 65 and 79 years old with COVID-19, enrolled during active disease. The material sequenced was peripheral blood. This chain links TRBV5-1 with TRBJ1-2; 8 nucleotides align to TRBD1. The DNA for the CDR3 is TGCGCCAGCAGCTCCTATACGGGACAGGAGAATGGCTACACCTTC. Translation: CASSSYTGQENGYTF. The full variable domain, its missing parts supplied by reference TRBV5-1 and TRBJ1-2, is KAGVTQTPRYLIKTRGQQVTLSCSPISGHRSVSWYQQTPGQGLQFLFEYFSETQRNKGNFPGRFSGRQFSNSRSEMNVSTLELGDSALYLCASSSYTGQENGYTFGSGTRLTVV.